One and the same sample provided the 27 T cell receptor beta chains below, sequenced in a study of shared clonotypes between healthy human individuals. Only in-frame clones appear in the TCRdb table, and some are missing; sequencing was by immunoSEQ multiplex PCR. The sample has 950,000 to 1,300,000 clones, 60% to 80% seen once; the top ten hold approximately 1.5%. The specimen sequenced was memory CD4+ T cells sorted from blood. Subset indicated: CD45RA-negative fraction. All receptors derive from a man between 18 and 35 years old in good health.

The sample holds a few counts of this clone. The J gene is TRBJ1-6, the V gene TRBV18; 7 positions match TRBD1. Germline values: CDR1 KGHSH, CDR2 LQKENI. With 5 bases clipped from V and 8 bases from J, the junction kept 9 bases outside the gene matches. This CDR3 is built from 15 residues. CDR3 in amino acids: CASSRQGGKDSPLHF. DNA of the CDR3: TGTGCCAGCTCAAGACAGGGTGGGAAGGATTCACCCCTCCACTTT. The full variable domain, rest sourced from reference TRBV18 and TRBJ1-6, is NAGVMQNPRHLVRRRGQEARLRCSPMKGHSHVYWYRQLPEEGLKFMVYLQKENIIDESGMPKERFSAEFPKEGPSILRIQQVVRGDSAAYFCASSRQGGKDSPLHFGNGTRLTVT.

This clone was seen at least ten times. The chain couples TRBV4-3 to TRBJ1-4, with D possibly TRBD1 on 5 matching bases. Germline V lookup: CDR1 LGHNA, CDR2 YSLEER. The CDR3 sequence is 15 residues long. Between the trimmed V and J ends, which lost 4 bases and 3 bases, there was a span of 12 bases. The CDR3 loop reads CASSRNRQANEKLFF. CDR3 DNA sequence: TGCGCCAGCAGCCGAAACAGGCAGGCTAATGAAAAACTGTTTTTT.

Worth noting for this clone: Other DNA sequences in this specimen translate into the identical CDR3. The genes are TRBV7-2 and TRBJ1-2; TRBD1 matches 8 bases. The CDR3 runs 13 residues. Germline CDR1 SGHTA, CDR2 FQGNSA. V trimming: 6 bases; J trimming: 4 bases; junction bases outside the gene matches: 4. DNA for the CDR3: TGTGCCAGCAGTTTAACAGGGGGCTATGGCTACACCTTC. It codes for CASSLTGGYGYTF. Using reference TRBV7-2 and TRBJ1-2 for the parts outside the CDR3, the full variable domain is GAGVSQSPSNKVTEKGKDVELRCDPISGHTALYWYRQSLGQGLEFLIYFQGNSAPDKSGLPSDRFSAERTGGSVSTLTIQRTQQEDSAVYLCASSLTGGYGYTFGSGTRLTVV.

The chain uses TRBV5-1 and TRBJ1-4, with TRBD1 as a possible D gene (6 bases). Between the trimmed V and J ends, which lost 2 bases and 5 bases, there was a span of 7 bases. The CDR3 contains 13 residues. Germline CDR1 is SGHRS and CDR2 is YFSETQ. The CDR3 is CASSFGTNEKLFF. The CDR3 coding sequence is TGCGCCAGCAGCTTCGGGACAAATGAAAAACTGTTTTTT.

There are a few counts of this clone. The chain recombines TRBV30 with TRBJ1-4, with TRBD1 matching 8 bases. Germline V gene data show CDR1 as GTSNPN and CDR2 as SVGIG (reference sequence). V was clipped by 5 bases and J by 8 bases; unmatched bases: 7. This CDR3 is 13 amino acids long. CDR3 protein: CAWAGQASEKLFF. As DNA, the CDR3 is TGTGCCTGGGCGGGACAGGCAAGCGAAAAACTGTTTTTT.

The table lists this clone with a count of one. The chain has TRBV13 and TRBJ1-4, with a weak D call TRBD1 (5 bases). The CDR3 is 13 amino acids. Trimming stripped 4 bases from V and 7 bases from J, with 10 bases between. Per germline, CDR1 PRHDT and CDR2 FYEKMQ (reference sequence). Written as DNA, the CDR3 is TGTGCCAGCAGCTCAAGGGGTGGTGAAAAACTGTTTTTT. Protein product: CASSSRGGEKLFF.

The chain recombines TRBV29-1 with TRBJ1-2; possibly TRBD1 for D (6 bases). This CDR3 comprises 15 residues. V lost 4 bases and J 7 bases, leaving 22 bases between the germline ends. Germline CDR1 and CDR2: SQVTM and ANQGSEA. DNA for the CDR3: TGCAGCGTTGTCCGAACTACCGGACAGTCGAGTGGCTACACCTTC. Its translation: CSVVRTTGQSSGYTF.

The J gene is TRBJ1-1, the V gene TRBV27; D possibly corresponds to TRBD1 (5 bases). Germline-derived CDR1 and CDR2 are MNHEY and SMNVEV (reference sequence). There are 16 residues in the CDR3. Deletions cut 1 base from V and 12 bases from J, with 24 bases between. In nucleotides, the CDR3 is TGTGCCAGCAGTTTATACCGGCAGGGAGGGATTTCGGGAACTTTCTTT. This gives the protein CASSLYRQGGISGTFF.

J is TRBJ2-5 and V is TRBV6-5, with no clear D. Germline loops: CDR1 MNHEY, CDR2 SVGAGI. The CDR3 totals 11 residues. Trimming cost V 6 bases and J 3 bases, with 5 bases left between them. The CDR3: CASRREETQYF. Written as DNA, the CDR3 is TGTGCCAGCAGACGAGAAGAGACCCAGTACTTC.

This rearrangement joins TRBV2 to TRBJ2-7; 8 positions agree with TRBD2. Germline loops: CDR1 SNHLY, CDR2 FYNNEI. This CDR3 region has 16 residues. The ends lost 6 bases at V and 1 base at J; junction bases unmatched: 11. The CDR3 DNA is TGTGCCAGCAGCCCCGGGGGGGGCAGCAGTTCCTACGAGCAGTACTTC. Translation gives CASSPGGGSSSYEQYF.

This clone was seen a handful of times. V gene TRBV30 combines with J gene TRBJ1-4, with D perhaps TRBD1 (5 bases). Germline assignment: CDR1 GTSNPN and CDR2 SVGIG (reference sequence). The CDR3 has 14 residues. The ends were cut back, 2 bases at V and 3 bases at J, with 10 bases in the middle. CDR3 sequence (DNA): TGTGCCTGGAGTCTTTTGGGGGCTAATGAAAAACTGTTTTTT. Protein: CAWSLLGANEKLFF.

About this clone itself: The identical CDR3 is also encoded by other nucleotide sequences in the sample. CDR3 nucleotides: TGCGCCAGCAGCTTGGAGGGACAGGGCTATTCACCCCTCCACTTT. Amino acids: CASSLEGQGYSPLHF. The chain joins TRBV5-1 to TRBJ1-6; 9 bases are shared with TRBD1. V was pared by 0 bases and J by 8 bases, with 3 bases of the junction left unmatched. Germline assignment: CDR1 SGHRS and CDR2 YFSETQ. This CDR3 contains 15 residues.

The gene calls are TRBV10-3 and TRBJ1-2, with D maybe TRBD1 (6 bases). This CDR3 has 14 amino acids. The germline gives CDR1 ENHRY, CDR2 SYGVKD. V was trimmed by 6 bases and J by 0 bases, leaving 11 bases between them. CDR3 coding DNA: TGTGCCATCAGGAGCGACAGGTCTAACTATGGCTACACCTTC. It specifies CAIRSDRSNYGYTF.

J is TRBJ2-7 and V is TRBV7-9; D not resolved. CDR1 and CDR2 from the germline V gene are SEHNR and FQNEAQ (reference sequence). The CDR3 totals 12 residues. With 1 base removed from V and 3 bases from J, the gap between germline ends came to 4 bases. The DNA of the CDR3 is TGTGCCAGCAGCTTAGTTTTCTACGAGCAGTACTTC. Protein sequence: CASSLVFYEQYF.

This chain uses TRBV5-8 with TRBJ1-1; tentatively, D is TRBD1 (6 bases). The V gene's germline CDR1 is SGHTS and CDR2 YDEGEE. CDR3 length equals 12 residues. Trimming pared 6 bases from V and 10 bases from J, leaving 16 bases between. CDR3 in DNA: TGTGCCAGCAAGGGGGACGCACCCCGAGCTTTCTTT. It encodes CASKGDAPRAFF.

The V and J genes are TRBV7-8 and TRBJ2-3; 7 bases are a match to TRBD1. CDR1 and CDR2 from the germline V gene are SGHVS and FQNEAQ. The CDR3 spans 14 residues. V lost 3 bases to trimming and J lost 1 base; unmatched junction nucleotides: 1. The CDR3 coding sequence is TGTGCCAGCAGCTTTACAGGGGGCACAGATACGCAGTATTTT. Translating it yields CASSFTGGTDTQYF.

The V and J genes are TRBV2 and TRBJ2-5, with a tentative D call TRBD1 (5 bases). Germline V gene data show CDR1 as SNHLY and CDR2 as FYNNEI. The V end was cut by 6 bases, the J end by 2 bases, with 10 bases between. The CDR3 runs to 13 residues. The CDR3 coding sequence is TGTGCCAGCAGAGGGGCAGTACAAGAGACCCAGTACTTC. It is translated as CASRGAVQETQYF.

The rearrangement links TRBV20-1 to TRBJ2-3; 7 bases are a match to TRBD2. The V and J ends lost 6 bases and 12 bases, in that order; junction bases with no gene match: 9. The germline V gene has CDR1 DFQATT and CDR2 SNEGSKA (reference sequence). The CDR3 length is 11 residues. The CDR3 nucleotides are TGCAGTGCGAGGACCCCTAGCGGCCAGTATTTT. This gives the protein CSARTPSGQYF.

This rearrangement joins TRBV7-9 to TRBJ1-6; no definite D call. The germline V and J ends were trimmed by 2 bases and 9 bases, with 11 bases remaining between them. This CDR3 has 14 residues. In germline, CDR1 is SEHNR, CDR2 FQNEAQ (reference sequence). The CDR3 here is CASSLQALPSPLHF. CDR3 sequence (DNA): TGTGCCAGCAGCTTACAGGCGCTTCCTTCACCCCTCCACTTT.

The chain has TRBV7-9 and TRBJ2-5; TRBD1 might be the D (5 bases). Trimming cost V 1 base and J 2 bases, with 14 bases left between them. From germline, CDR1 is SEHNR and CDR2 FQNEAQ (reference sequence). This CDR3 region has 16 residues. The CDR3 region is CASSLEAGRVQETQYF. In DNA, the CDR3 is TGTGCCAGCAGCTTAGAGGCAGGGCGAGTTCAAGAGACCCAGTACTTC.

The chain couples TRBV28 to TRBJ2-6, with TRBD1 matching 10 bases. The CDR3 totals 15 residues. V lost 11 bases to trimming and J lost 4 bases; unmatched junction nucleotides: 8. Per germline, CDR1 MDHEN and CDR2 SYDVKM. Here the CDR3 DNA reads TGTGCCGGGGGGACAGGGGACTTGGGGGCCAACGTCCTGACTTTC. Translating it yields CAGGTGDLGANVLTF. Full variable domain (missing parts from reference TRBV28 and TRBJ2-6): DVKVTQSSRYLVKRTGEKVFLECVQDMDHENMFWYRQDPGLGLRLIYFSYDVKMKEKGDIPEGYSVSREKKERFSLILESASTNQTSMYLCAGGTGDLGANVLTFGAGSRLTVL.

This chain joins TRBV13 and TRBJ2-3; a possible D gene is TRBD2 (5 bases). The CDR3 is 16 residues long. Germline V gene sequence: CDR1 PRHDT, CDR2 FYEKMQ (reference sequence). The ends were cut back, 5 bases at V and 5 bases at J, with 20 bases in the middle. CDR3 in amino acids: CASSGGLRSKGDTQYF. CDR3 nucleotides: TGTGCCAGCAGCGGTGGACTCCGGTCAAAGGGAGATACGCAGTATTTT.

This clone was detected only a few times. The genes are TRBV27 and TRBJ2-7, with TRBD1 matching 10 bases. The germline gives CDR1 MNHEY, CDR2 SMNVEV (reference sequence). V lost 10 bases, J lost 10 bases, and 13 bases stayed unmatched. The CDR3 has 13 amino acids. CDR3 in DNA: TGTGCCACTACCACGGGACAGGGGACGGAACAGTACTTC. Amino acids: CATTTGQGTEQYF.

This clone has ten or more counts. The chain's CDR3 is CASRGLGTSGTDTQYF. Written as DNA, the CDR3 is TGTGCCAGCAGAGGATTGGGGACTAGCGGCACAGATACGCAGTATTTT. V usage is TRBV27 and J usage is TRBJ2-3, with 10 bases lining up with TRBD2. This CDR3 region has 16 residues. V trimming: 6 bases; J trimming: 1 base; junction bases outside the gene matches: 7. Per germline, CDR1 MNHEY and CDR2 SMNVEV (reference sequence).

CDR3 loop: CASSLGVFSEKLFF. Here the CDR3 DNA reads TGTGCCAGCAGCTTAGGGGTGTTTTCCGAAAAACTGTTTTTT. V usage is TRBV11-2 and J usage is TRBJ1-4; no clear D. Between the trimmed V and J ends, which lost 1 base and 8 bases, there was a span of 11 bases. Germline assignment: CDR1 SGHAT and CDR2 FQNNGV. This CDR3 region has 14 residues. Full variable domain (remainder filled in from reference TRBV11-2 and TRBJ1-4): EAGVAQSPRYKIIEKRQSVAFWCNPISGHATLYWYQQILGQGPKLLIQFQNNGVVDDSQLPKDRFSAERLKGVDSTLKIQPAKLEDSAVYLCASSLGVFSEKLFFGSGTQLSVL.

V usage is TRBV28 and J usage is TRBJ2-3; D is unclear. This CDR3 has 12 amino acids. The V end lost 10 bases, the J end lost 1 base, and 9 bases lay between the germline ends. Germline CDR1 reads MDHEN; CDR2 reads SYDVKM. The CDR3: CATGVGTDTQYF. In nucleotides, the CDR3 is TGTGCCACCGGAGTGGGCACAGATACGCAGTATTTT.

This clone was found once. The chain is built from TRBV15 and TRBJ2-2; 10 bases align to TRBD2. This CDR3 spans 16 amino acids. The V gene's germline CDR1 is LNHNV and CDR2 YYDKDF (reference sequence). With V trimmed by 3 bases and J by 5 bases, 6 bases remained unmatched. The DNA for the CDR3 is TGTGCCACCAGCAGGGAGGCACTAGCGGGGACCGGGGAGCTGTTTTTT. Protein: CATSREALAGTGELFF.